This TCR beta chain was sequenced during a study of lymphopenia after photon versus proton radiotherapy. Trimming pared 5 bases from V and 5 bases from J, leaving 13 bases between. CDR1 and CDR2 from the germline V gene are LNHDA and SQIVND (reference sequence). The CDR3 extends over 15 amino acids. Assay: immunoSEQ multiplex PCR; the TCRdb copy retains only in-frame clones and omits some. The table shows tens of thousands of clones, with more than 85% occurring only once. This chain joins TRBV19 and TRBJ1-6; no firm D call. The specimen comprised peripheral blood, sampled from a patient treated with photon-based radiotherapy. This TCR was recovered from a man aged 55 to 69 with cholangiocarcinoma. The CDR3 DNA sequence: TGTGCCAGTAGTCCCTTCGGAGGGAATAATTCACCCCTCCACTTT. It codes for CASSPFGGNNSPLHF.